A selection of T cell receptor beta chains follows, all from one sample in a study of Graves' ophthalmopathy and Graves' hyperthyroidism. TCRdb independently ran MiXCR on the multiplex PCR reads; one entry per CDR3 protein. The table lists 200,000 to 300,000 distinct CDR3 sequences, about 47% of them singletons. The sequencing sample was made of peripheral blood. Receptors were obtained from an adult man with Graves' ophthalmopathy. Each CDR3 is given with its conserved first and last residue. A D gene is named only where the DNA matches it firmly. Only part of the rows carry a size: once, few, many, or a class if the clone is expanded.

TRBJ1-2 NA TRBV2 NA CASSQRGSDGYTF TGTGCCAGCAGTCAAAGGGGTTCCGATGGCTACACCTTC
TRBJ1-3 NA TRBV29-1 many CSVGDHSGNTIYF TGCAGCGTTGGGGATCACTCTGGAAACACCATATATTTT
TRBJ2-7 NA TRBV7-9 many CASSLVDGSYEQYF TGTGCCAGCAGCTTAGTGGACGGCTCCTACGAGCAGTACTTC
TRBJ2-2 TRBD1 TRBV29-1 NA CSGGQGANTGELFF TGCAGCGGAGGACAGGGCGCGAACACCGGGGAGCTGTTTTTT
TRBJ1-2 NA TRBV12-3/TRBV12-4 NA CASSLIGSSYGYTF TGTGCCAGCAGTTTAATCGGCAGTTCCTATGGCTACACCTTC
TRBJ1-5 NA TRBV2 NA CASSVREGGNQPQHF TGTGCCAGCAGTGTTAGGGAAGGTGGCAATCAGCCCCAGCATTTT
TRBJ1-1 NA TRBV29-1 NA CSVRGQGGSEAFF TGCAGCGTCCGGGGGCAGGGAGGTTCTGAAGCTTTCTTT
TRBJ1-1 TRBD1 TRBV29-1 NA CSFNRGNTEAFF TGCAGCTTCAACAGGGGAAACACTGAAGCTTTCTTT
TRBJ1-2 NA TRBV5-5 NA CASSQALTVDYGYTF TGTGCCAGCAGCCAAGCGTTAACAGTAGACTATGGCTACACCTTC
TRBJ2-7 TRBD2 TRBV7-9 NA CASSPDLAGGSEQYF TGTGCCAGCAGCCCAGACCTAGCGGGGGGTAGCGAGCAGTACTTC
TRBJ2-5 NA TRBV7-9 few CASSLMRGQYF TGTGCCAGCAGCTTAATGCGGGGTCAGTACTTC
TRBJ2-3 NA TRBV10-2 few CASNRFSDPDTQYF TGCGCCAGCAATAGGTTCTCGGACCCAGATACGCAGTATTTT
TRBJ1-2 NA TRBV6-5 few CATGPQRNYGYTF TGTGCCACCGGTCCCCAGAGGAACTATGGCTACACCTTC
TRBJ2-5 TRBD2 TRBV20-1 NA CSASVLRGGGRETQYF TGCAGTGCTAGCGTCTTGCGGGGGGGCGGAAGAGAGACCCAGTACTTC
TRBJ1-2 NA TRBV5-1 few CASSFVLDPISDIYGYTF TGCGCCAGCAGCTTCGTCCTCGACCCTATCTCGGATATCTATGGCTACACCTTC
TRBJ2-5 NA TRBV24-1 NA CATSDPLQETQYF TGTGCCACCAGTGACCCCCTACAAGAGACCCAGTACTTC
TRBJ1-5 NA TRBV7-2 NA CASSLGTHSNQPQHF TGTGCCAGCAGCTTAGGGACCCATAGCAATCAGCCCCAGCATTTT
TRBJ2-5 NA TRBV4-1 NA CASSQVQLEETQYF TGCGCCAGCAGCCAAGTGCAGCTAGAAGAGACCCAGTACTTC
TRBJ2-7 TRBD2 TRBV7-9 few CASSFGGGNDEQYF TGTGCCAGCAGCTTTGGCGGGGGGAACGACGAGCAGTACTTC
TRBJ1-2 NA TRBV18 NA CASSPNRVF TGTGCCAGCTCACCAAACCGGGTCTTC
TRBJ1-1 NA TRBV29-1 many CSVGTNTEAFF TGCAGCGTCGGCACGAACACTGAAGCTTTCTTT
TRBJ1-1 NA TRBV12-3/TRBV12-4 NA CASTKAGSEAFF TGTGCCAGCACCAAAGCGGGGAGTGAAGCTTTCTTT
TRBJ2-7 NA TRBV7-9 NA CASSLAGTSGTYEQYF TGTGCCAGCAGCTTAGCCGGCACCTCAGGGACCTACGAGCAGTACTTC
TRBJ2-7 NA TRBV12-3/TRBV12-4 once CASSSPGAGTYEQYF TGTGCCAGCAGTTCCCCGGGAGCAGGGACCTACGAGCAGTACTTC
TRBJ1-5 NA TRBV7-8 NA CASSFSGGAQPQHF TGTGCCAGCAGCTTTTCAGGAGGGGCCCAGCCCCAGCATTTT
TRBJ2-6 TRBD1 TRBV7-9 NA CASSFGQGRSRGTEAF TGTGCCAGCAGCTTCGGACAGGGGAGAAGTAGAGGCACTGAAGCTTTC
TRBJ1-4 TRBD1 TRBV7-9 NA CASSSRGQGEGEKLFF TGTGCCAGCAGCTCGAGGGGACAGGGAGAAGGAGAAAAACTGTTTTTT
TRBJ1-5 TRBD1 TRBV19 few CASTRDRGSQPQHF TGTGCCAGTACCAGGGACAGGGGTAGTCAGCCCCAGCATTTT
TRBJ1-1 NA TRBV7-9 many CASSYAGPGNTEAFF TGTGCCAGCAGCTACGCCGGGCCAGGGAACACTGAAGCTTTCTTT
TRBJ2-5 NA TRBV4-1 NA CASSQDLRGIGGTTEYF TGCGCCAGCAGCCAAGACCTCCGCGGTATCGGGGGCACCACGGAGTACTTC
TRBJ1-1 NA TRBV6-1 NA CASSEGTGFEAFF TGTGCCAGCAGTGAAGGTACAGGTTTTGAAGCTTTCTTT
TRBJ1-1 NA TRBV29-1 NA CSVVEGTEAIF TGCAGCGTTGTTGAGGGGACTGAAGCTATCTTT
TRBJ1-1 NA TRBV29-1 many CSAEGRNTEAFF TGCAGCGCTGAAGGACGGAACACTGAAGCTTTCTTT
TRBJ2-7 TRBD2 TRBV29-1 NA CSVSGGGYEQYF TGCAGCGTTAGTGGCGGGGGGTACGAGCAGTACTTC
TRBJ2-3 TRBD2 TRBV10-3 NA CAIMASGGATDTQYF TGTGCCATCATGGCTAGCGGGGGGGCTACAGATACGCAGTATTTT
TRBJ1-3 NA TRBV2 NA CASTLGGVAGNTIYF TGTGCCAGCACCCTAGGGGGGGTCGCCGGAAACACCATATATTTT
TRBJ2-7 NA TRBV10-3 NA CASSATVTLYEQNF TGTGCCAGCAGTGCGACAGTAACCCTCTACGAGCAGAACTTC
TRBJ2-2 NA TRBV5-5 few CASSQGHDTGELFF TGTGCCAGCAGCCAAGGACACGACACCGGGGAGCTGTTTTTT
TRBJ2-7 NA TRBV7-2 NA CASSGAFYEQYF TGTGCCAGCAGTGGCGCATTCTACGAGCAGTACTTC
TRBJ2-5 NA TRBV6-5 NA CASSYSGGGTQYF TGTGCCAGCAGTTACTCGGGAGGGGGGACCCAGTACTTC
TRBJ2-7 NA TRBV10-3 NA CAIRDPGDEQYF TGTGCCATCAGAGATCCAGGGGACGAGCAGTACTTC
TRBJ1-6 NA TRBV7-6 few CASSALYGVGSPLHF TGTGCCAGCAGCGCCCTGTACGGGGTGGGCTCACCCCTCCACTTT
TRBJ2-7 TRBD1 TRBV10-3 many CAISGGTVREQYF TGTGCCATCAGTGGAGGGACAGTTAGGGAGCAGTACTTC
TRBJ1-5 NA TRBV5-8 NA CASSPFPRGQKNQPQHF TGTGCCAGCAGTCCCTTCCCCCGAGGACAGAAGAATCAGCCCCAGCATTTT
TRBJ1-6 NA TRBV7-2 many CASSLAQGTTSPLHF TGTGCCAGCAGCTTAGCGCAGGGGACGACTTCACCCCTCCACTTT
TRBJ2-7 NA TRBV7-9 few CASSFSNRARGYEQYF TGTGCCAGCAGCTTCTCAAATCGGGCGCGAGGCTACGAGCAGTACTTC
TRBJ1-2 NA TRBV7-9 many CASTLGGGPGYTF TGTGCCAGCACCCTAGGTGGAGGGCCTGGCTACACCTTC
TRBJ1-2 NA TRBV6-5 NA CASSYDSGDGYTF TGTGCCAGCAGTTACGATTCAGGGGACGGCTACACCTTC